This T cell receptor beta chain was identified in a study of sequential checkpoint blockade in melanoma. Study-level information: Randomization was 1:1 between first-line nivolumab→ipilimumab and ipilimumab→nivolumab. Both treatment sequences were followed by maintenance nivolumab.

Clones were sequenced by immunoSEQ multiplex PCR, and TCRdb holds only the in-frame ones, with some missing. The sample gives about 40,000 clones, 70% to 90% of which show up once; roughly 12% is in the top ten. Germline V gene lookup returns CDR1 SGHNT and CDR2 YYREEE (reference sequence). The CDR3 contains 13 residues. V was trimmed by 5 bases and J by 5 bases, leaving 13 bases between them. This clone is classed as medium-sized. Treatment noted: randomized to nivolumab then ipilimumab (arm A) or the reverse (arm B). No patient had prior DNA-damaging chemotherapy. From thawed PBMCs, live CD3+CD8+ cells negative for CD19 and CD56 were sorted.

The specimen was CD8+ T cells sorted from blood (inferred from file names), collected from a patient given nivolumab and ipilimumab in sequence. The sequence came from a human donor with melanoma. The rearrangement uses TRBV5-4 and TRBJ1-2; no clear D gene. The CDR3 reads CASRRGFSYGYTF. The CDR3 coding sequence is TGTGCCAGCAGGCGAGGATTTAGTTATGGCTACACCTTC. The variable domain in full, completed from reference TRBV5-4 and TRBJ1-2, reads ETGVTQSPTHLIKTRGQQVTLRCSSQSGHNTVSWYQQALGQGPQFIFQYYREEENGRGNFPPRFSGLQFPNYSSELNVNALELDDSALYLCASRRGFSYGYTFGSGTRLTVV.